This TCR beta chain was sequenced in a study of blood T cells in healthy people across ages. Sample-barcoded 5' priming and a J-beta primer mix drove a second PCR of about 6 to 12 cycles. MiXCR, applied by TCRdb to the 5' RACE reads, yields one record per CDR3 protein. The sample records some 880,000 distinct CDR3 sequences, around 36% being singletons. General study results and limits: Researchers deemed the diversity estimates from one million T cells underestimates.

Concerning this clonotype itself: Its target is unknown. One end of the junction is discordant with germline, which a read error may explain.

PBMCs numbering at least 7 million were isolated per sample. What was sequenced was blood. The sequence derives from a man between 18 and 35 years old in good health.

The CDR3 here is CASSPRWGEDNSPLHF. CDR3 bases: TGTGCCAGCAGCCCACGATGGGGGGAGGATAATTCACCCCTCCACTTC. The rearrangement links TRBV7-9 to TRBJ1-6, with a weak D call TRBD1 (5 bases). There are 16 residues in the CDR3. CDR1 and CDR2 from the germline V gene are SEHNR and FQNEAQ (reference sequence).